What follows are 4 T cell receptor beta chains derived from one specimen sequenced in a study of T cell clonality in common variable immunodeficiency. TCRdb's copy holds only in-frame clones and misses some; the assay was immunoSEQ multiplex PCR. The sample is made up of tens of thousands of clones, none counted only once. Sequenced sample: peripheral blood mononuclear cells. Every receptor here comes from a person between 18 and 70 years old in good health.

There are many counts of this clone. The missing CDR3 end, 3 residues past where the read stops, is filled in from the germline J gene. V gene TRBV19 combines with J gene TRBJ1-5; TRBD1 might be the D (5 bases). The CDR3 runs 14 residues. CDR1 is LNHDA and CDR2 is SQIVND in the germline V gene (reference sequence). Between the trimmed V and J ends, which lost 7 bases and 5 bases, there was a span of 15 bases. The CDR3 here is CASKGSGGHQPQHF. The covered CDR3 bases are TGTGCCAGTAAGGGGTCCGGAGGACATCAGCCC.

This clone was seen repeatedly, ten times or more. The read falls 3 residues short of the CDR3 end, and the missing part is taken from the germline J gene. This chain links TRBV5-5 with TRBJ2-7, with D possibly being TRBD1 (5 bases). CDR1 SGHKS and CDR2 YYEKEE come from the germline V gene (reference sequence). This CDR3 contains 13 residues. V was clipped by 0 bases and J by 4 bases, with 8 bases between them. CDR3 bases read: TGTGCCAGCAGCTTGGTGTCAGGGTACGAG. Translation gives CASSLVSGYE. The whole CDR3 is CASSLVSGYEQYF.

This clone was found many times. Read data end 3 residues before the CDR3 end; the end is taken from the germline J gene. This chain links TRBV6-1 with TRBJ1-5; a possible D gene is TRBD1 (6 bases). The CDR3 has 15 amino acids. The germline gives CDR1 MNHNS, CDR2 SASEGT. Trimming pared 4 bases from V and 5 bases from J, leaving 15 bases between. The CDR3 DNA, read in part, is TGTGCCAGCAGTGGGACCCGGGACACAGATCAGCCC. This codes for CASSGTRDTDQP. The CDR3 reads in full as CASSGTRDTDQPQHF.

This clone was seen repeatedly, ten times or more. With the read ending 3 residues before the CDR3 end, the germline J gene is used to fill in that end. V usage is TRBV10-3 and J usage is TRBJ2-5; possibly TRBD2 for D (7 bases). This CDR3 region has 16 residues. Germline assignment: CDR1 ENHRY and CDR2 SYGVKD. With 8 bases removed from V and 2 bases from J, the gap between germline ends came to 21 bases. CDR3 DNA (partial): TGTGCCATCGGGGGGGCTGAGGAGGGACTTCAAGAGACC. Residues: CAIGGAEEGLQET. The full-length CDR3 reads as CAIGGAEEGLQETQYF.